One and the same sample provided the 20 T cell receptor beta chains below, sequenced in a study of identifying expanded T cells in peripheral blood. Some clones are missing from TCRdb's copy, which holds only in-frame ones; the method was immunoSEQ multiplex PCR. The sample lists about 85,000 clones; 70% to 90% were seen once. The sequencing sample was made of blood. These receptor sequences come from a person aged 18 to 75 in good health.

This clone was recorded once. The CDR3 sequence: CASSLGAGSGELFF. The CDR3 DNA follows: TGTGCCAGCAGCTTAGGGGCGGGAAGCGGGGAGCTGTTTTTT. This chain connects TRBV7-7 to TRBJ2-2, with D perhaps TRBD2 (6 bases). Germline CDR1 reads SSHAT; CDR2 reads FNYEAQ (reference sequence). The CDR3 contains 14 residues. Between the trimmed V and J ends, which lost 1 base and 7 bases, there was a span of 10 bases.

This clone was recorded only once. The V and J genes are TRBV5-1 and TRBJ2-2; 8 bases align to TRBD1. The CDR3 has 15 residues. Germline trimming cut 0 bases from V and 5 bases from J; bases unmatched to any gene: 3. Germline V gene data show CDR1 as SGHRS and CDR2 as YFSETQ. The CDR3 is CASSLAGGGTGELFF. The CDR3 coding sequence is TGCGCCAGCAGCTTGGCAGGGGGCGGAACCGGGGAGCTGTTTTTT.

The V call is TRBV27, the J call TRBJ2-1, with 7 bases that match TRBD2. The ends lost 5 bases at V and 0 bases at J; junction bases unmatched: 10. The germline CDR1 and CDR2 sequences are MNHEY and SMNVEV (reference sequence). CDR3 size: 17 residues. As DNA, the CDR3 is TGTGCCAGCAGTCCCCCCCGTGTAGCGGGCTCCTACAATGAGCAGTTCTTC. It codes for CASSPPRVAGSYNEQFF.

Comment on this clone: The same CDR3 arises from other DNA sequences in this sample as well. The chain has TRBV7-2 and TRBJ1-2; 8 bases align to TRBD1. V lost 5 bases, J lost 8 bases, and 13 bases stayed unmatched. This CDR3 contains 15 residues. In germline, CDR1 is SGHTA, CDR2 FQGNSA. CDR3 DNA: TGTGCCAGCAGCCGTCAGACAGGGGAGGGTCGGGGCTACACCTTC. Amino acids: CASSRQTGEGRGYTF.

The chain carries TRBV5-5 and TRBJ2-3, with D possibly matching TRBD2 (5 bases). The CDR3 spans 15 residues. Germline V gene data show CDR1 as SGHKS and CDR2 as YYEKEE (reference sequence). Trimming cost V 2 bases and J 3 bases, with 13 bases left between them. This CDR3 is CASSLRGWETDTQYF. DNA for the CDR3: TGTGCCAGCAGCTTAAGAGGATGGGAGACAGATACGCAGTATTTT.

The DNA for the CDR3 is TGTGCCAGTAGTTCGGACAGGGGGGGAAACACTGAAGCTTTCTTT. It specifies CASSSDRGGNTEAFF. The chain employs TRBV19 and TRBJ1-1, with 10 bases matching TRBD1. V gave up 5 bases and J gave up 2 bases; unmatched junction bases: 5. The length of the CDR3 is 15 residues. Per germline, CDR1 LNHDA and CDR2 SQIVND (reference sequence).

The CDR3, as DNA: TGTGCCAGCAGCTCAGGACAGGATTCGTCCGAGCAGTACTTC. This codes for CASSSGQDSSEQYF. The chain is built from TRBV7-8 and TRBJ2-7; 7 bases match TRBD1. The CDR3 sequence is 14 residues long. CDR1 and CDR2 from the germline V gene are SGHVS and FQNEAQ. V gave up 4 bases and J gave up 6 bases; unmatched junction bases: 9.

The table lists this clone with a count of one. This chain joins TRBV6-6 and TRBJ2-1; 9 nucleotides align to TRBD1. Germline V lookup: CDR1 MNHNY, CDR2 SVGAGI (reference sequence). The length of the CDR3 is 16 residues. Losses at the gene ends were 6 bases for V and 4 bases for J; bases not matched to a gene: 10. The CDR3 DNA sequence: TGTGCCAGCAGGGCAGGACAGGGGCCGAATTACAATGAGCAGTTCTTC. Residues: CASRAGQGPNYNEQFF.

V usage is TRBV27 and J usage is TRBJ2-7; TRBD1 matches at 8 bases. The CDR3 contains 16 residues. Per the germline V gene, CDR1 is MNHEY and CDR2 is SMNVEV (reference sequence). V dropped 5 bases and J dropped 3; count of bases not matched to a gene: 12. The CDR3, as DNA: TGTGCCAGCAGTAAATCCGGGACAGGCCGTATCTACGAGCAGTACTTC. Protein sequence: CASSKSGTGRIYEQYF.

The V and J genes are TRBV4-3 and TRBJ2-2; D is uncertain. CDR1 LGHNA and CDR2 YSLEER come from the germline V gene. This CDR3 comprises 15 residues. Between the trimmed V and J ends, which lost 1 base and 6 bases, there was a span of 12 bases. CDR3 nucleotide sequence: TGCGCCAGCAGCCAAGGGGTAGCTACGGCCGGGGAGCTGTTTTTT. Protein sequence: CASSQGVATAGELFF.

The V gene is TRBV25-1, the J gene TRBJ1-3, with unresolved D. Germline loops: CDR1 MGHDK, CDR2 SYGVNS. The CDR3 runs 16 residues. V lost 3 bases and J 5 bases, leaving 17 bases between the germline ends. CDR3 amino acids: CASSDDRVAGRNTIYF. The CDR3 nucleotides are TGTGCCAGCAGTGATGATCGAGTGGCAGGACGAAACACCATATATTTT.

The chain is built from TRBV18 and TRBJ2-3; D not certain. Between the trimmed V and J ends, which lost 8 bases and 5 bases, there was a span of 8 bases. The CDR3 has 11 residues. Germline V gene data show CDR1 as KGHSH and CDR2 as LQKENI. The CDR3 DNA is TGTGCCAGCGCCAGGATAGATACGCAGTATTTT. Translated: CASARIDTQYF.

The chain links TRBV7-2 to TRBJ2-2; TRBD2 matches 9 bases. V was pared by 10 bases and J by 5 bases, with 14 bases of the junction left unmatched. The CDR3 has 16 amino acids. Per germline, CDR1 SGHTA and CDR2 FQGNSA. CDR3 coding DNA: TGTGCCATCGAACAACCGGGACTAGCTGCTACCGGGGAGCTGTTTTTT. This codes for CAIEQPGLAATGELFF.

The CDR3 region is CASSTLGGQGGNQPQHF. The CDR3, as DNA: TGTGCCAGTAGTACCCTGGGGGGACAGGGCGGCAATCAGCCCCAGCATTTT. The chain couples TRBV19 to TRBJ1-5; 9 bases align to TRBD1. CDR1 and CDR2 (germline): LNHDA, SQIVND (reference sequence). Trimming took 4 bases from V and 2 from J; bases not matched to a gene: 9. This CDR3 region has 17 residues.

The V call is TRBV11-2, the J call TRBJ2-3; TRBD2 agrees at 15 bases. CDR3 length: 17 amino acids. In germline, CDR1 is SGHAT, CDR2 FQNNGV. With 6 bases clipped from V and 10 bases from J, the junction kept 14 bases outside the gene matches. CDR3 region: CASSSGREGLAGGSQYF. The CDR3 DNA sequence: TGTGCCAGCAGTTCAGGGAGGGAGGGACTAGCGGGGGGTTCGCAGTATTTT.

The V call is TRBV6-5, the J call TRBJ2-3; no firm D call. V was pared by 5 bases and J by 4 bases, with 10 bases between. This CDR3 contains 13 residues. Germline V CDR1 and CDR2: MNHEY, SVGAGI. The DNA for the CDR3 is TGTGCCAGCAGTACCGCCCTAGCAGATACGCAGTATTTT. It encodes CASSTALADTQYF.

V and J are TRBV10-1 and TRBJ2-7; D could derive from TRBD1 or TRBD2 (7 bases each). Looked up from germline, CDR1 is WNHNN and CDR2 is SYGVQD (reference sequence). The length of the CDR3 is 20 residues. The V end was cut by 6 bases, the J end by 1 base, with 31 bases between. The CDR3 here is CASRTRQGPGLPKISYEQYF. For the CDR3, the DNA is TGCGCCAGCAGGACCCGACAGGGCCCGGGACTACCTAAGATTTCCTACGAGCAGTACTTC.

This clone showed up just a few times. The rearrangement joins TRBV6-5 to TRBJ2-7, with 10 bases that match TRBD2. The junction had 4 bases not matched to a gene; V was cut back by 8 bases and J by 3 bases. The CDR3 sequence is 13 residues long. CDR1 is MNHEY and CDR2 is SVGAGI in the germline V gene. The CDR3 nucleotides are TGTGCCAGCCAAGCTAGCGGGAGCTACGAGCAGTACTTC. It is translated as CASQASGSYEQYF.

The V gene is TRBV6-5, the J gene TRBJ1-4, with TRBD1 matching over 9 bases. This CDR3 spans 14 amino acids. Germline assignment: CDR1 MNHEY and CDR2 SVGAGI. With V trimmed by 5 bases and J by 7 bases, 5 bases remained unmatched. The CDR3 nucleotides read TGTGCCAGCAGTCAGACAGGGGGTGGTGAAAAACTGTTTTTT. Amino acid sequence: CASSQTGGGEKLFF.

V is TRBV5-4 and J is TRBJ2-5, with a weak D call TRBD1 (5 bases). V gave up 0 bases and J gave up 7 bases, with 13 bases separating them. Per germline, CDR1 SGHNT and CDR2 YYREEE (reference sequence). The length of the CDR3 is 14 residues. The CDR3 spells CASSLDRTTGTQYF. The CDR3 DNA reads as TGTGCCAGCAGCTTGGATAGGACAACAGGGACCCAGTACTTC.